This entry lists 23 T cell receptor beta chains sequenced from one sample in a study of identical twins. TCRdb independently ran MiXCR on the 5' RACE reads; one entry per CDR3 protein. This table holds around 250,000 distinct CDR3 sequences, 6.5% found once. These records were also assigned to another study, of T cells expressing NK-cell markers.

The sample comprised CD8+ T cells sorted from blood. These receptors all stem from a woman aged 18-29 years in good health.

The rearrangement joins TRBV7-9 to TRBJ2-7; no firm D call. Per the germline V gene, CDR1 is SEHNR and CDR2 is FQNEAQ (reference sequence). The CDR3 is 13 amino acids. With 5 bases removed from V and 6 bases from J, the gap between germline ends came to 14 bases. CDR3 protein: CASSTDPSGEQYF. CDR3 coding DNA: TGTGCCAGCAGCACGGACCCGTCAGGCGAGCAGTACTTC.

The V gene is TRBV27, the J gene TRBJ2-7; 11 bases align to TRBD1. The CDR3 has 15 amino acids. Germline values: CDR1 MNHEY, CDR2 SMNVEV (reference sequence). Trimming cost V 3 bases and J 2 bases; bases outside gene matches: 3. The CDR3 sequence is CASSLTDRGPYEQYF. The CDR3 DNA reads as TGTGCCAGCAGTTTGACGGACAGGGGGCCCTACGAGCAGTACTTC.

This clonotype showed up many times. The chain recombines TRBV12-3 or TRBV12-4 with TRBJ2-7, with 8 bases fitting TRBD2. V lost 6 bases to trimming and J lost 7 bases; unmatched junction nucleotides: 11. The CDR3 totals 14 residues. DNA for the CDR3: TGTGCCAGCAGCTTACAGCCCGCGGGGGGAGAGCAGTACTTC. It specifies CASSLQPAGGEQYF.

The table lists this clonotype with a few counts. In nucleotides, the CDR3 is TGTGCCAGCAGTCCCTATGGGACGGCACAAGAGACCCAGTACTTC. It encodes CASSPYGTAQETQYF. The chain couples TRBV28 to TRBJ2-5; D could derive from TRBD1 or TRBD2 (5 bases each). The CDR3 consists of 15 residues. The V gene lost 5 bases and the J gene lost 2 bases, with 15 bases spanning the gap. Germline V gene lookup returns CDR1 MDHEN and CDR2 SYDVKM. The full variable domain, in which reference TRBV28 and TRBJ2-5 provide the parts outside the CDR3, is DVKVTQSSRYLVKRTGEKVFLECVQDMDHENMFWYRQDPGLGLRLIYFSYDVKMKEKGDIPEGYSVSREKKERFSLILESASTNQTSMYLCASSPYGTAQETQYFGPGTRLLVL.

This clonotype was seen more than once but under ten times. The chain joins TRBV9 to TRBJ2-7; perhaps TRBD2 as D (5 bases). Germline V CDR1 and CDR2: SGDLS, YYNGEE. V dropped 2 bases and J dropped 2 bases, with 11 bases sitting between them. The CDR3 consists of 14 residues. The DNA of the CDR3 is TGTGCCAGCAGCGTCGGAGGCAGCACCTACGAGCAGTACTTC. Translation gives CASSVGGSTYEQYF.

The chain employs TRBV14 and TRBJ2-1; 8 nucleotides align to TRBD2. Germline lookup yields CDR1 SGHDN and CDR2 FVKESK. The CDR3 spans 15 residues. V lost 1 base to trimming and J lost 5 bases; unmatched junction nucleotides: 4. Written as DNA, the CDR3 is TGTGCCAGCAGCCAAGGGCGGGAGGTCCACAATGAGCAGTTCTTC. Its protein is CASSQGREVHNEQFF. Full variable domain (outside the CDR3, taken from reference TRBV14 and TRBJ2-1): EAGVTQFPSHSVIEKGQTVTLRCDPISGHDNLYWYRRVMGKEIKFLLHFVKESKQDESGMPNNRFLAERTGGTYSTLKVQPAELEDSGVYFCASSQGREVHNEQFFGPGTRLTVL.

The rearrangement joins TRBV7-8 to TRBJ2-7; a weak D match, TRBD1 (6 bases). The CDR3 totals 16 residues. Germline assignment: CDR1 SGHVS and CDR2 FQNEAQ. Deletions cut 5 bases from V and 3 bases from J, with 20 bases between. Here the CDR3 reads CASSHPSGQPGYEQYF. The CDR3 DNA follows: TGTGCCAGCAGCCACCCGTCCGGACAGCCGGGCTACGAGCAGTACTTC.

The chain joins TRBV7-2 to TRBJ2-2, with D perhaps TRBD2 (6 bases). V dropped 5 bases and J dropped 1 base, with 17 bases sitting between them. Germline V lookup: CDR1 SGHTA, CDR2 FQGNSA. The CDR3 length is 17 residues. Written as DNA, the CDR3 is TGTGCCAGCAGCCCCGAGGTGGCGGGGAAGAACACCGGGGAGCTGTTTTTT. Translating gives CASSPEVAGKNTGELFF.

There are many counts of this clonotype. The chain has TRBV6-5 and TRBJ2-5, with D possibly being TRBD1 or TRBD2 (7 bases each). Germline-derived CDR1 and CDR2 are MNHEY and SVGAGI. The CDR3 has 18 amino acids. Trimming cost V 0 bases and J 5 bases, with 22 bases left between them. This CDR3 reads CASSYSGGGSSLVETQYF. DNA for the CDR3: TGTGCCAGCAGTTACTCGGGAGGGGGCTCCAGCCTGGTGGAGACCCAGTACTTC.

The chain recombines TRBV2 with TRBJ1-1; no firm D call. Trimming took 5 bases from V and 0 from J, leaving 10 bases between them. The CDR3 runs 14 residues. Germline lookup yields CDR1 SNHLY and CDR2 FYNNEI. CDR3 nucleotides: TGTGCCAGCAGTACCGGACGGTTGAACACTGAAGCTTTCTTT. Translating it yields CASSTGRLNTEAFF.

This clonotype was seen only a few times. The rearrangement uses TRBV9 and TRBJ1-1; D is uncertain. V was clipped by 0 bases and J by 5 bases, with 8 bases between them. Germline V CDR1 and CDR2: SGDLS, YYNGEE. There are 13 residues in the CDR3. The CDR3 DNA follows: TGTGCCAGCAGCGTAGGGACGTCAACTGAAGCTTTCTTT. This sequence encodes CASSVGTSTEAFF. The whole variable domain, remainder taken from reference TRBV9 and TRBJ1-1, is DSGVTQTPKHLITATGQRVTLRCSPRSGDLSVYWYQQSLDQGLQFLIQYYNGEERAKGNILERFSAQQFPDLHSELNLSSLELGDSALYFCASSVGTSTEAFFGQGTRLTVV.

Ten or more counts support this clonotype. This chain uses TRBV7-9 with TRBJ2-1; no definite D call. Germline lookup yields CDR1 SEHNR and CDR2 FQNEAQ (reference sequence). The ends were cut back, 3 bases at V and 8 bases at J, with 11 bases in the middle. The CDR3 loop spans 13 amino acids. The CDR3 loop is CASSFRQVHEQFF. DNA for the CDR3: TGTGCCAGCAGCTTTCGGCAGGTCCATGAGCAGTTCTTC.

The sample holds many counts of this clonotype. V is TRBV28 and J is TRBJ2-3; TRBD2 might be the D (5 bases). This CDR3 has 19 residues. Germline V gives CDR1 MDHEN, CDR2 SYDVKM. The V and J ends lost 3 bases and 2 bases respectively, with 24 bases between them. The CDR3 region has the DNA TGTGCCAGCAGTTTCGGGGAGACTACCCTGCGAGCTAACACAGATACGCAGTATTTT. Protein sequence: CASSFGETTLRANTDTQYF.

This clonotype was found a few times. CDR3 residues: CASSDLTGYEQYF. CDR3 sequence (DNA): TGTGCCAGCAGTGACTTAACAGGTTACGAGCAGTACTTC. V and J are TRBV6-1 and TRBJ2-7; maybe TRBD1 (5 bases). Trimming took 3 bases from V and 4 from J, leaving 10 bases between them. Looked up from germline, CDR1 is MNHNS and CDR2 is SASEGT. This CDR3 contains 13 residues.

The CDR3 reads CASSVIVTGRETQYF. The CDR3 DNA reads as TGTGCCAGCAGCGTAATTGTGACAGGTCGAGAGACCCAGTACTTC. This chain joins TRBV7-9 and TRBJ2-5, with D tentatively TRBD1 (6 bases). Germline CDR1 and CDR2: SEHNR and FQNEAQ (reference sequence). V was trimmed by 5 bases and J by 4 bases, leaving 17 bases between them. The CDR3 totals 15 residues.

This chain uses TRBV9 with TRBJ2-1; perhaps TRBD1 as D (6 bases). The CDR3 runs to 13 residues. Deletions cut 1 base from V and 7 bases from J, with 9 bases between. Per the germline V gene, CDR1 is SGDLS and CDR2 is YYNGEE. This CDR3 reads CASSVSGTNEQFF. CDR3 bases: TGTGCCAGCAGCGTATCGGGGACAAATGAGCAGTTCTTC. Together with reference TRBV9 and TRBJ2-1, the CDR3 gives the full variable domain: DSGVTQTPKHLITATGQRVTLRCSPRSGDLSVYWYQQSLDQGLQFLIQYYNGEERAKGNILERFSAQQFPDLHSELNLSSLELGDSALYFCASSVSGTNEQFFGPGTRLTVL.

V and J are TRBV2 and TRBJ2-2, with 7 positions matching TRBD2. Germline trimming cut 10 bases from V and 5 bases from J; bases unmatched to any gene: 16. CDR1 and CDR2 from the germline V gene are SNHLY and FYNNEI. The CDR3 is made up of 16 amino acids. The CDR3 region is CATQWTLAGVTGELFF. The CDR3 region has the DNA TGTGCCACTCAGTGGACCCTCGCGGGAGTGACCGGGGAGCTGTTTTTT.

At least ten counts were recorded for this clonotype. The J gene is TRBJ1-1, the V gene TRBV6-2 or TRBV6-3, with no clear D. The CDR3 runs to 12 residues. CDR1 is MNHEY, CDR2 SVGEGT, per germline. The V and J ends lost 7 bases and 8 bases respectively, with 14 bases between them. The CDR3 loop reads CASNPSRGEAFF. The CDR3 DNA is TGTGCCAGCAATCCTAGCCGGGGAGAAGCTTTCTTT.

This clonotype was seen ten or more times. This chain joins TRBV7-3 and TRBJ1-1; a weak D match, TRBD1 (6 bases). There are 14 residues in the CDR3. Germline CDR1 reads SGHTA; CDR2 reads FQGTGA. The V end lost 2 bases, the J end lost 3 bases, and 10 bases lay between the germline ends. CDR3 loop: CASSLGGRDTEAFF. CDR3 DNA sequence: TGTGCCAGCAGCTTAGGGGGGCGCGACACTGAAGCTTTCTTT.

The chain uses TRBV27 and TRBJ1-6, with D unresolved. This CDR3 region has 15 residues. The V end was cut by 7 bases, the J end by 0 bases, with 10 bases between. Germline V gene data show CDR1 as MNHEY and CDR2 as SMNVEV (reference sequence). CDR3 sequence: CASIGRLSYNSPLHF. As DNA, the CDR3 is TGTGCCAGCATAGGACGACTCTCCTATAATTCACCCCTCCACTTT.

The chain has TRBV6-2 or TRBV6-3 and TRBJ2-5; D possibly corresponds to TRBD1 (5 bases). Per germline, CDR1 MNHEY and CDR2 SVGEGT. There are 16 residues in the CDR3. Trimming took 5 bases from V and 7 from J, leaving 23 bases between them. Here the CDR3 reads CASSQLRGHEYGTQYF. CDR3 bases: TGTGCCAGCAGTCAACTCCGTGGACATGAATACGGGACCCAGTACTTC.

This clonotype appeared a few times. The chain has TRBV18 and TRBJ2-7, with 8 positions matching TRBD1. This CDR3 contains 16 residues. V trimming: 6 bases; J trimming: 2 bases; junction bases outside the gene matches: 12. Germline CDR1 reads KGHSH; CDR2 reads LQKENI. In DNA, the CDR3 is TGTGCCAGCTCTCCGACTTGGGGACAGGAGACCTACGAGCAGTACTTC. Translating it yields CASSPTWGQETYEQYF.

This clonotype was observed at least ten times. The rearrangement uses TRBV5-1 and TRBJ2-1; the D gene is possibly TRBD2 (5 bases). The CDR3 extends over 15 amino acids. V lost 2 bases and J lost 10, with 19 bases in between. From germline, CDR1 is SGHRS and CDR2 YFSETQ. The DNA for the CDR3 is TGCGCCAGCAGCTTCGATGAGACTATCCGGGCCGAGCAGTTCTTC. Encoded protein: CASSFDETIRAEQFF.